This T cell receptor beta chain was sequenced in a study of CD8 T cells in Susac syndrome. Random hexamers served to reverse transcribe roughly 0.5 to 1 ug RNA. A multiplex approach, immunoSEQ multiplex PCR, amplified TCR beta CDR3 across 54 Vbeta and 13 Jbeta. One entry per CDR3 protein, called by TCRdb with MiXCR from the immunoSEQ multiplex PCR reads. The table lists about 190,000 distinct CDR3 sequences, 93% of them singletons. Sequencing targeted TCR beta in T cells from blood (CD8+ and CD4+). This CDR3 has 13 residues. V dropped 0 bases and J dropped 3 bases, with 6 bases sitting between them. Germline V CDR1 and CDR2: GTSNPN, SVGIG (reference sequence).

The sequence was obtained from a human donor in good health. This chain uses TRBV30 with TRBJ1-5; D ambiguous. Sequencing used CD4+ T cells from PBMCs. CDR3 amino acids: CAWSVAVNQPQHF. The CDR3, as DNA: TGTGCCTGGAGTGTGGCAGTCAATCAGCCCCAGCATTTT.